The next 24 T cell receptor beta chains were all read from a single sample in a study of T-cell reconstitution after alpha-beta-depleted transplantation in children. It was with unique molecular identifiers that the TCRbeta library was prepared. Using its own MiXCR run on the PCR reads, TCRdb lists one record per CDR3 protein. The table records about 240,000 distinct CDR3 sequences, around 11% of them present only once. Source: PBMCs from the stem cell graft donor, taken from the stem cell graft. The receptors come from a human donor who donated a stem cell graft to a child with acute lymphoblastic leukemia.

This clonotype was seen many times. The chain combines TRBV12-3 or TRBV12-4 with TRBJ1-1; D is unclear. V was trimmed by 6 bases and J by 0 bases, leaving 8 bases between them. The CDR3 consists of 13 residues. The DNA for the CDR3 is TGTGCCAGCAGCAAAAAGATGAACACTGAAGCTTTCTTT. It encodes CASSKKMNTEAFF.

Concerning this clonotype: A single base separates this from a much larger clone, so it may be a read error. The CDR3 here is CVIRGTPGQGFTEAFF. CDR3 nucleotides: TGTGTCATTCGGGGGACACCGGGACAGGGATTTACTGAAGCTTTCTTT. This chain uses TRBV10-3 with TRBJ1-1, with 9 bases aligning to TRBD1. Per germline, CDR1 ENHRY and CDR2 SYGVKD. CDR3 length: 16 amino acids.

This clonotype turned up a few times. CDR3 in amino acids: CASSQDWASGSSYNEQFF. The CDR3 region has the DNA TGTGCCAGCAGCCAAGATTGGGCTAGCGGGAGCTCCTACAATGAGCAGTTCTTC. The V gene is TRBV3-1, the J gene TRBJ2-1; 10 bases map to TRBD2. Trimming removed 0 bases from V and 0 bases from J; junction bases left unmatched: 5. Germline V lookup: CDR1 LGHDT, CDR2 YNNKEL (reference sequence). This CDR3 is built from 18 residues.

This clonotype was found many times. This chain connects TRBV24-1 to TRBJ2-1; D not resolved. CDR3 length: 14 amino acids. V lost 8 bases and J lost 3, with 13 bases in between. Germline values: CDR1 KGHDR, CDR2 SFDVKD. The CDR3 DNA sequence: TGTGCCACCAATTCAGGATCTAACTACAATGAGCAGTTCTTC. It codes for CATNSGSNYNEQFF.

This clonotype was observed at least ten times. V is TRBV27 and J is TRBJ1-1, with a possible D match to TRBD1 (6 bases). The germline gives CDR1 MNHEY, CDR2 SMNVEV (reference sequence). V lost 8 bases, J lost 6 bases, and 10 bases lay in between. This CDR3 contains 11 residues. CDR3 nucleotides: TGTGCCAGCTACGAGGGGGCTGAAGCTTTCTTT. Residues: CASYEGAEAFF.

This clonotype was picked up many times. The V call is TRBV12-3 or TRBV12-4, the J call TRBJ1-4; D is ambiguous. Trimming took off 6 bases at V and 0 bases at J, with 14 bases between the two ends. This CDR3 contains 16 residues. The CDR3: CASRPWTVATNEKLFF. The CDR3 DNA reads TGTGCCAGCAGGCCTTGGACGGTTGCAACTAATGAAAAACTGTTTTTT.

The sample holds many counts of this clonotype. This chain joins TRBV5-1 and TRBJ1-5; D is unresolved. CDR3 size: 14 residues. Germline CDR1 and CDR2: SGHRS and YFSETQ. Deletions cut 3 bases from V and 2 bases from J, with 9 bases between. The CDR3 here is CASSWTAGNQPQHF. For the CDR3, the DNA is TGCGCCAGCAGCTGGACGGCAGGCAATCAGCCCCAGCATTTT.

This clonotype has at least ten counts. The gene calls are TRBV4-3 and TRBJ1-1; no reliable D call. The CDR3 runs 15 residues. Trimming removed 0 bases from V and 4 bases from J, with 12 bases in between. Germline assignment: CDR1 LGHNA and CDR2 YSLEER. The CDR3, as DNA: TGCGCCAGCAGCCAAGAGCTCCTGCTGGGCACTGAAGCTTTCTTT. Protein product: CASSQELLLGTEAFF.

This clonotype was counted many times. V usage is TRBV6-5 and J usage is TRBJ2-1; D gene unclear. V shed 4 bases and J shed 4 bases, with 8 bases lying between them. Germline V gives CDR1 MNHEY, CDR2 SVGAGI. This CDR3 contains 13 residues. Here the CDR3 reads CASSWSIYNEQFF. The DNA for the CDR3 is TGTGCCAGCAGTTGGAGTATTTACAATGAGCAGTTCTTC.

At least ten counts were recorded for this clonotype. The chain uses TRBV20-1 and TRBJ1-5, with 8 bases identical to TRBD1. The CDR3 runs to 15 residues. V lost 6 bases to trimming and J lost 5 bases; unmatched junction nucleotides: 12. Per the germline V gene, CDR1 is DFQATT and CDR2 is SNEGSKA (reference sequence). DNA for the CDR3: TGCAGTGCCCGGGCCGGGACAGGAGGGTATCAGCCCCAGCATTTT. It is translated as CSARAGTGGYQPQHF.

Comments on this clonotype: A read error may be the cause here, since a much bigger clone is one base away. The chain employs TRBV12-3 or TRBV12-4 and TRBJ1-3, with TRBD1 as a possible D gene (6 bases). The CDR3 is made up of 12 amino acids. The CDR3 protein is CASSPQGNPIYF. The CDR3 DNA sequence: TGTGCCAGCAGTCCACAGGGAAACCCCATATATTTT.

This clonotype was counted a few times. The chain carries TRBV5-5 and TRBJ2-2, with a weak D call TRBD1 (5 bases). Germline CDR1 SGHKS, CDR2 YYEKEE (reference sequence). Trimming removed 4 bases from V and 0 bases from J, with 13 bases in between. The CDR3 runs to 16 residues. The CDR3 DNA reads as TGTGCCAGCAGCCAACGGCCAGGGTCGAACACCGGGGAGCTGTTTTTT. Translated, it gives CASSQRPGSNTGELFF.

This clonotype has a count of ten or more. V gene TRBV12-3 or TRBV12-4 combines with J gene TRBJ1-5, with unresolved D. V was shortened by 5 bases and J by 4 bases, with 18 bases between the two germline ends. The CDR3 is made up of 16 amino acids. This chain's CDR3 is CASSPSGERPNQPQHF. In DNA, the CDR3 is TGTGCCAGCAGTCCTTCCGGGGAGAGGCCGAATCAGCCCCAGCATTTT.

As regards this clonotype: This may be a read error: a much more frequent sequence differs by one nucleotide. This rearrangement joins TRBV5-1 to TRBJ1-1, with D tentatively TRBD1 (6 bases). The CDR3 loop spans 15 amino acids. Germline V CDR1 and CDR2: SGHRS, YFSETQ. Written as DNA, the CDR3 is TGCGCCAGCAGCGCGCGGGTTCAAGGGGACACTGACGCTTTCTTT. Encoded protein: CASSARVQGDTDAFF.

In its sample, this clonotype was seen many times. V and J are TRBV15 and TRBJ1-2; D unresolved. V was cut by 0 bases and J by 2 bases, with 7 bases left in between. This CDR3 spans 14 amino acids. Germline V gene data show CDR1 as LNHNV and CDR2 as YYDKDF (reference sequence). As DNA, the CDR3 is TGTGCCACCAGCAGAGATATAGGGAACTATGGCTACACCTTC. Its protein product is CATSRDIGNYGYTF.

The sample holds many counts of this clonotype. V gene TRBV29-1 combines with J gene TRBJ1-3; TRBD1 aligns across 9 bases. V gave up 5 bases and J gave up 3 bases; unmatched junction bases: 2. Germline values: CDR1 SQVTM, CDR2 ANQGSEA. The CDR3 loop spans 13 amino acids. CDR3 amino acids: CSVPTGGGNTIYF. The CDR3 nucleotides are TGCAGCGTTCCGACAGGGGGTGGAAACACCATATATTTT.

This clonotype came up many times. V and J are TRBV5-6 and TRBJ2-7; D possibly corresponds to TRBD1 (5 bases). The CDR3 runs 16 residues. Trimming left V 4 bases short and J 3 bases short, with 20 bases between. Germline CDR1 reads SGHDT; CDR2 reads YYEEEE. The CDR3 DNA sequence: TGTGCCAGCAGCCCCGACCCGTCCAGGGAACTCTACGAGCAGTACTTC. It is translated as CASSPDPSRELYEQYF.

To note about this clonotype: Possible read error: a much larger clone is one base away. V is TRBV9 and J is TRBJ1-1, with D possibly being TRBD1 (5 bases). This CDR3 contains 15 residues. CDR1 and CDR2 from the germline V gene are SGDLS and YYNGEE. The CDR3 nucleotides read TGTGCCAGTACGCCTGATGGACGGGGGAACGCTGAAGCTTTCTTT. It yields the protein CASTPDGRGNAEAFF.

This clonotype was recorded many times. The rearrangement joins TRBV21-1 to TRBJ1-6; the D call in the table, TRBD1, was not verified against the DNA. TRBV21-1 is a pseudogene. CDR3 length: 13 amino acids. The CDR3 bases are TGTGCCAGCGGTGGGACAGATAATTCACCCCTCCACTTT. Its protein product is CASGGTDNSPLHF.

In this sample, this clonotype turned up many times. The chain recombines TRBV4-3 with TRBJ2-7, with TRBD1 identical over 7 bases. Germline trimming cut 0 bases from V and 2 bases from J; bases unmatched to any gene: 4. The CDR3 runs 15 residues. Germline V gene sequence: CDR1 LGHNA, CDR2 YSLEER. The CDR3 spells CASSQDRDSTYEQYF. CDR3 coding DNA: TGCGCCAGCAGCCAAGACCGGGACAGCACCTACGAGCAGTACTTC.

This chain links TRBV7-2 with TRBJ2-7; 7 bases fit TRBD1. Germline assignment: CDR1 SGHTA and CDR2 FQGNSA. V was pared by 1 base and J by 5 bases, with 5 bases of the junction left unmatched. This CDR3 is 14 amino acids long. Written as DNA, the CDR3 is TGTGCCAGCAGCTTAGGCGACAGGGCCCACGAGCAGTACTTC. It encodes CASSLGDRAHEQYF.

This clonotype has ten or more counts. The chain has TRBV29-1 and TRBJ2-5; D gene ambiguous. The CDR3 spans 12 residues. Germline CDR1 is SQVTM and CDR2 is ANQGSEA. Trimming shortened V by 7 bases and J by 0 bases, and 9 bases separated the two germline ends. The CDR3 reads CSGVLDQETQYF. CDR3 in DNA: TGCAGCGGGGTACTTGACCAAGAGACCCAGTACTTC.

In this sample, this clonotype turned up many times. CDR3 DNA sequence: TGTGCCAGCAGCCGTTCCAGGGCCGCAAGCTCCTACGAGCAGTACTTC. This encodes CASSRSRAASSYEQYF. This chain links TRBV3-1 with TRBJ2-7; tentatively, D is TRBD1 (5 bases). The V and J ends lost 4 bases and 0 bases respectively, with 16 bases between them. There are 16 residues in the CDR3. From germline, CDR1 is LGHDT and CDR2 YNNKEL (reference sequence).

This chain uses TRBV18 with TRBJ2-5, with a tentative D call TRBD2 (5 bases). The CDR3 contains 11 residues. Germline CDR1 is KGHSH and CDR2 is LQKENI. Trimming took 6 bases from V and 7 from J, leaving 9 bases between them. The CDR3 bases are TGTGCCAGCTCCATCGAGGGGACCCAGTACTTC. Amino acid sequence: CASSIEGTQYF.